This T cell receptor beta chain originates from a study of blood T cell repertoires in COVID-19. Study as a whole: Acute and convalescent COVID-19 specimens originated in the United States, Italy and Spain. In each case, the material was cDNA or gDNA derived from T cells, B-cell-depleted T cells, or PBMCs.

The protocol was immunoSEQ multiplex PCR, while the TCRdb copy is restricted to in-frame clones and leaves out a portion. The sample carries roughly 140,000 clones, around 80% recorded once. The sequence came from a woman of 80 years or more in a cohort sampled during active or convalescent COVID-19. Material for sequencing was peripheral blood.

CDR3 sequence reads: CASSYRQSMNTEAFF. As DNA, the CDR3 is TGTGCCAGCAGTTACCGACAGTCTATGAACACTGAAGCTTTCTTT. V and J are TRBV6-2 or TRBV6-3 and TRBJ1-1, with TRBD1 as a possible D gene (5 bases). CDR3 size: 15 residues. Germline V gives CDR1 MNHEY, CDR2 SVGEGT. Trimming left V 2 bases short and J 0 bases short, with 10 bases between.